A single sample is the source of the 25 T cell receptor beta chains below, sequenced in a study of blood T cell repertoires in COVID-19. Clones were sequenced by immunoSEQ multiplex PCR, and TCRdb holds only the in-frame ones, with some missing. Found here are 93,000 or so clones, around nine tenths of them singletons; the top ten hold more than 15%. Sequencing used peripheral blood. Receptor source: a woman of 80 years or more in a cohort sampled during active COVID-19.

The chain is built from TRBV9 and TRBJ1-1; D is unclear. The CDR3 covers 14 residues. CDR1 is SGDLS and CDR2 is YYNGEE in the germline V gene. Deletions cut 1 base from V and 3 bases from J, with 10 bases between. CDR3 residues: CASSVLDTHTEAFF. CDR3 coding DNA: TGTGCCAGCAGCGTATTAGACACCCACACTGAAGCTTTCTTT. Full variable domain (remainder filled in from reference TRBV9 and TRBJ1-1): DSGVTQTPKHLITATGQRVTLRCSPRSGDLSVYWYQQSLDQGLQFLIQYYNGEERAKGNILERFSAQQFPDLHSELNLSSLELGDSALYFCASSVLDTHTEAFFGQGTRLTVV.

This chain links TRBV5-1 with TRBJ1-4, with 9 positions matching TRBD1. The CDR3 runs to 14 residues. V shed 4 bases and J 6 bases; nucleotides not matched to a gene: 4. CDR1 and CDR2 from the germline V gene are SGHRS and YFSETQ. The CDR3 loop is CASSTGQGYEKLFF. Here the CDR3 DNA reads TGCGCCAGCAGCACTGGACAGGGGTATGAAAAACTGTTTTTT.

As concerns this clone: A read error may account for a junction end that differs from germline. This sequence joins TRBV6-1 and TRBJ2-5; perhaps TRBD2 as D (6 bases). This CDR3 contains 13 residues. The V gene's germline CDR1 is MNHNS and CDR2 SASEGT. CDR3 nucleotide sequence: TGTGCCAGCAGTGATTTTAGGCGGACATCGGGGGACTTC. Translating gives CASSDFRRTSGDF.

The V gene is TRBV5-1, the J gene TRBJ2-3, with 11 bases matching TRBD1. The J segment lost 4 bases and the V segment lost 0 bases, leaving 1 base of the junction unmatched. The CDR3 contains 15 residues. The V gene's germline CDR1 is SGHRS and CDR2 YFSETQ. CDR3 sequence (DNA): TGCGCCAGCAGCTTGGGGGACAGGGGGGCAGATACGCAGTATTTT. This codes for CASSLGDRGADTQYF.

The chain's CDR3 is CASSLDRNGYTF. In DNA form, the CDR3 reads TGTGCCAGCTCGCTCGACAGAAATGGCTACACCTTC. The V and J genes are TRBV18 and TRBJ1-2; D is possibly TRBD1 (5 bases). The CDR3 spans 12 residues. V gave up 6 bases and J gave up 6 bases, with 11 bases separating them. The germline gives CDR1 KGHSH, CDR2 LQKENI.

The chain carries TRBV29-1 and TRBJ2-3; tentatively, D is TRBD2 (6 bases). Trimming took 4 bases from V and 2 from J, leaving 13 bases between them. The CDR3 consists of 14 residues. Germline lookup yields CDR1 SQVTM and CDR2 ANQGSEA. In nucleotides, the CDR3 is TGCAGCGTTGTCCCCGCGGGGACCACAGATACGCAGTATTTT. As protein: CSVVPAGTTDTQYF.

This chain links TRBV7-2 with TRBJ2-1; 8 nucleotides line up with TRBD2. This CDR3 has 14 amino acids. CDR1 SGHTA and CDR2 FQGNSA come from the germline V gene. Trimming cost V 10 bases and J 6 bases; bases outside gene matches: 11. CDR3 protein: CATAGTRSSNEQFF. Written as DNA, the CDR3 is TGTGCCACCGCCGGGACTAGGAGTTCCAATGAGCAGTTCTTC. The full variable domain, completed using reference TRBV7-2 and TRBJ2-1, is GAGVSQSPSNKVTEKGKDVELRCDPISGHTALYWYRQSLGQGLEFLIYFQGNSAPDKSGLPSDRFSAERTGGSVSTLTIQRTQQEDSAVYLCATAGTRSSNEQFFGPGTRLTVL.

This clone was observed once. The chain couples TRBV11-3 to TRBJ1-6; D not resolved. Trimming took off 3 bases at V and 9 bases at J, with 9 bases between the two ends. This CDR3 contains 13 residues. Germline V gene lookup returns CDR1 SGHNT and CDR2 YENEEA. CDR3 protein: CASSFLTGSPLHF. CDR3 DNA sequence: TGTGCCAGCAGCTTTTTAACGGGTTCACCCCTCCACTTT.

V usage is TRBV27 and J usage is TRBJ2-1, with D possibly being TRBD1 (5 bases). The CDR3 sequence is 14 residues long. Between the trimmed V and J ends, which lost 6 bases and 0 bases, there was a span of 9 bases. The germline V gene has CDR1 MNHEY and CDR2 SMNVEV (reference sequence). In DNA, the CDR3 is TGTGCCAGCAGGGGGCGCCCCTCCTACAATGAGCAGTTCTTC. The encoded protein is CASRGRPSYNEQFF.

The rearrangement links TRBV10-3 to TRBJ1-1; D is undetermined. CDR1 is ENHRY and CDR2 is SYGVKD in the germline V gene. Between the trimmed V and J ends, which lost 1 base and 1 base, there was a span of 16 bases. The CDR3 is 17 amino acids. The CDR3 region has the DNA TGTGCCATCAGTGAGTTCGCAGCAGCGCAACCGAACACTGAAGCTTTCTTT. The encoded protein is CAISEFAAAQPNTEAFF.

The CDR3: CASSLTWTGRGPDTQYF. As DNA, the CDR3 is TGTGCCAGCAGCCTGACCTGGACAGGGAGGGGCCCAGATACGCAGTATTTT. The V gene is TRBV13, the J gene TRBJ2-3; weak D call: TRBD1 (8 bases). The germline gives CDR1 PRHDT, CDR2 FYEKMQ (reference sequence). The V end was cut by 5 bases, the J end by 4 bases, with 22 bases between. The CDR3 sequence is 17 residues long. Using reference TRBV13 and TRBJ2-3 for the parts outside the CDR3, the full variable domain is AAGVIQSPRHLIKEKRETATLKCYPIPRHDTVYWYQQGPGQDPQFLISFYEKMQSDKGSIPDRFSAQQFSDYHSELNMSSLELGDSALYFCASSLTWTGRGPDTQYFGPGTRLTVL.

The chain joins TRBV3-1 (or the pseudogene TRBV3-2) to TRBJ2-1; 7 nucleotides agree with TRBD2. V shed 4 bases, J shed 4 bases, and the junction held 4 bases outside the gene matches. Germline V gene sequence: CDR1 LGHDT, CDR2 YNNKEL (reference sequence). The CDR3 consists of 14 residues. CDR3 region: CASSLRGSYNEQFF. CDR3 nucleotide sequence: TGTGCCAGCAGCCTGCGGGGGAGTTACAATGAGCAGTTCTTC.

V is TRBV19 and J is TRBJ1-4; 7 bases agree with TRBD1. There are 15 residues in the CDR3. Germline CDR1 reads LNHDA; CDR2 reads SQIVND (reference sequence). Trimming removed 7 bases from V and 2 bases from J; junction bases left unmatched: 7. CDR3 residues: CASTSLQGTNEKLFF. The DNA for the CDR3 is TGTGCCAGTACCAGCCTACAGGGGACTAATGAAAAACTGTTTTTT.

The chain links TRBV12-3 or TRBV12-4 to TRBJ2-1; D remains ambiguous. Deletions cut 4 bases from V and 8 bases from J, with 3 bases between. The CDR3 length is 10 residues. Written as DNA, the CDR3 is TGTGCCAGCAGTTCGGATGAGCAGTTCTTC. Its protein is CASSSDEQFF.

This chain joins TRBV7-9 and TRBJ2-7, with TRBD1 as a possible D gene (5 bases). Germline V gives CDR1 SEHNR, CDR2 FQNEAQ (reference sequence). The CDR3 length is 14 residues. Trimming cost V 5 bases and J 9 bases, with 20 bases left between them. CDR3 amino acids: CASSPLRDSPWQYF. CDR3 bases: TGTGCCAGCAGCCCCTTGCGAGACAGTCCATGGCAGTACTTC.

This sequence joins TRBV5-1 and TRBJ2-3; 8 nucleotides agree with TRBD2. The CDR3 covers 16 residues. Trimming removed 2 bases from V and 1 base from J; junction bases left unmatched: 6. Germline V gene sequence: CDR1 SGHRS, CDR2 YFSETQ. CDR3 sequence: CASSFGRDSGTDTQYF. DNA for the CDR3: TGCGCCAGCAGCTTCGGGAGGGATAGTGGCACAGATACGCAGTATTTT. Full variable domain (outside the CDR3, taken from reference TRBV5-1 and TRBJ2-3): KAGVTQTPRYLIKTRGQQVTLSCSPISGHRSVSWYQQTPGQGLQFLFEYFSETQRNKGNFPGRFSGRQFSNSRSEMNVSTLELGDSALYLCASSFGRDSGTDTQYFGPGTRLTVL.

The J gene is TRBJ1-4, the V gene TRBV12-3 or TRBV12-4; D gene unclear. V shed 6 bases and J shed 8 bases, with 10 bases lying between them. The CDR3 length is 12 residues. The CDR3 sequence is CASRRPGEKLFF. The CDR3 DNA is TGTGCCAGCAGGCGGCCGGGAGAAAAACTGTTTTTT.

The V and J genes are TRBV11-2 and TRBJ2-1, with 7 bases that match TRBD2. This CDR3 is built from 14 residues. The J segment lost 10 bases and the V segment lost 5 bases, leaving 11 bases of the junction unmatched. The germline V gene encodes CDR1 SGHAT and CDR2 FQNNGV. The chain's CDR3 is CASSSLAAEWEQFF. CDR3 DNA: TGTGCCAGCAGCAGCCTAGCGGCGGAGTGGGAGCAGTTCTTC.

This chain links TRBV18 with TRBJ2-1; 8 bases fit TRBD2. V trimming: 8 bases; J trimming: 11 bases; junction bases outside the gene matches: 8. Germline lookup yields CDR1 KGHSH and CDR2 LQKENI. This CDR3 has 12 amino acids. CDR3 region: CASADGTRKQFF. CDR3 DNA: TGTGCCAGCGCCGACGGGACTAGGAAGCAGTTCTTC. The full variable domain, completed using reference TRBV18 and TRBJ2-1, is NAGVMQNPRHLVRRRGQEARLRCSPMKGHSHVYWYRQLPEEGLKFMVYLQKENIIDESGMPKERFSAEFPKEGPSILRIQQVVRGDSAAYFCASADGTRKQFFGPGTRLTVL.

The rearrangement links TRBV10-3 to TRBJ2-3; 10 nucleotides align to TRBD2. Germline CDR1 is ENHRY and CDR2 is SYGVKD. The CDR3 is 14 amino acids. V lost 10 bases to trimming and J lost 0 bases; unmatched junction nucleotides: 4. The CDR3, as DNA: TGTGCCACCCGGACTAGCGGAAGCACAGATACGCAGTATTTT. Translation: CATRTSGSTDTQYF.

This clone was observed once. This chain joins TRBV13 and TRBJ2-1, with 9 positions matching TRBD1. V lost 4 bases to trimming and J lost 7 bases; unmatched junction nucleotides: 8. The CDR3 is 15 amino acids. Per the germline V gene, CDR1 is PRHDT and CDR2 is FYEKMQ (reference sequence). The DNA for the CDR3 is TGTGCCAGCAGCTCGCTCCCGGGACAGGGAAATGAGCAGTTCTTC. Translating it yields CASSSLPGQGNEQFF.

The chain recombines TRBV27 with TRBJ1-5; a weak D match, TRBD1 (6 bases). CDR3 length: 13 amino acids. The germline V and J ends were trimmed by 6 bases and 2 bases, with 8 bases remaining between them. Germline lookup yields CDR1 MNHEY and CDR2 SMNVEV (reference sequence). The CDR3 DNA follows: TGTGCCAGCAGCCCAGGGGGCAATCAGCCCCAGCATTTT. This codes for CASSPGGNQPQHF.

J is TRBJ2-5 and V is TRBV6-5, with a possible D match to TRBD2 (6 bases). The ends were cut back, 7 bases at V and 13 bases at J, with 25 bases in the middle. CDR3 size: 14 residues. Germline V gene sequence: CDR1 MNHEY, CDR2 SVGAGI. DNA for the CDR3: TGTGCCAGCAAAAAGTCCGGGAGCTCGGGCGAGCGGTACTTC. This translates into CASKKSGSSGERYF.

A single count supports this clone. Here the CDR3 DNA reads TGTGCCAGCAGCGCTACAGGGCCGAATGAAAAACTGTTTTTT. It is translated as CASSATGPNEKLFF. This chain links TRBV9 with TRBJ1-4, with a tentative D call TRBD1 (6 bases). Germline V gives CDR1 SGDLS, CDR2 YYNGEE. V dropped 3 bases and J dropped 5 bases, with 11 bases sitting between them. The CDR3 is 14 residues long.

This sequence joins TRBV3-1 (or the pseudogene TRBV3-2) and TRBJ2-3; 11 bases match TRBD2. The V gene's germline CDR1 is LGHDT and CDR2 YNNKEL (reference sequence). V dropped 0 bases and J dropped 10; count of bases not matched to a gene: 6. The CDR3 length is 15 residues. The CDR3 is CASSQDPSSGGPQYF. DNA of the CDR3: TGTGCCAGCAGCCAAGACCCTTCTAGCGGGGGGCCGCAGTATTTT.